This T cell receptor beta chain was sequenced for a study of blood T cell repertoires in COVID-19. Generated by immunoSEQ multiplex PCR, the TCRdb table keeps only in-frame clones and is missing some. The sample carries around 330,000 clones, roughly 90% recorded once. Germline V gene data show CDR1 as LGHDT and CDR2 as YNNKEL (reference sequence). V gave up 0 bases and J gave up 5 bases, with 14 bases separating them. The CDR3 runs 17 residues. This receptor was obtained from a man aged 55-75 years who had recovered from COVID-19. Sequencing was done on a sample of PBMCs or T cells enriched from blood (not recorded which). The rearrangement joins TRBV3-1 (or the pseudogene TRBV3-2) to TRBJ1-6; D gene unclear. CDR3 protein: CASSQDFAVSHNSPLHF. The CDR3 nucleotides read TGTGCCAGCAGCCAAGATTTCGCCGTGAGTCATAATTCACCCCTCCACTTT.